These 28 T cell receptor beta chains share one sample of origin, sequenced in a study of T-cell reconstitution after alpha-beta-depleted transplantation in children (dated by TCRdb to the mid-2010s). Receptors were amplified or captured by PCR. Instrument used: Illumina HiSeq 2500. To normalize quantification of the TCRbeta repertoire, the TCR libraries were built with molecular barcoding that relied on unique molecular identifiers. TCRdb handled the public reads itself, with Q25 trimming in fastp and clone calling in MiXCR, and kept productive beta chains. Rows are combined by CDR3 protein, so each entry shows the most common genes and DNA. The sample table contains just under 250,000 distinct CDR3 sequences; only one count was recorded for 25% of them. The ten largest clonotypes hold roughly 2.7% of the sample. The sample's treatment or condition label, decoded: allogeneic hematopoietic cell transplantation with graft depleted of TCRalphabeta T cells and CD19 B cells.

This material consisted of PBMCs, taken before TCRalphabeta/CD19-depleted stem cell transplant. The receptors shown here come from a girl aged 2-10 years with Fanconi anemia, due to receive a stem cell transplant.

This chain joins TRBV28 and TRBJ2-1, with 8 bases identical to TRBD2. The CDR3 covers 16 residues. The germline V gene encodes CDR1 MDHEN and CDR2 SYDVKM. V gave up 6 bases and J gave up 5 bases; unmatched junction bases: 12. The CDR3 sequence: CASSASDGGGHNEQFF. The DNA of the CDR3 is TGTGCCAGCAGCGCCTCGGACGGGGGGGGACACAATGAGCAGTTCTTC.

This rearrangement joins TRBV29-1 to TRBJ2-7; TRBD2 is a possible D gene (6 bases). The CDR3 covers 16 residues. Trimming took 3 bases from V and 3 from J, leaving 21 bases between them. Germline lookup yields CDR1 SQVTM and CDR2 ANQGSEA. The DNA of the CDR3 is TGCAGCGTTGAGGGCGGGGATCCCCTAGGTTACTACGAGCAGTACTTC. Translating gives CSVEGGDPLGYYEQYF.

The table lists this clonotype with a few counts. The chain links TRBV6-2 or TRBV6-3 to TRBJ2-2, with D unresolved. This CDR3 region has 13 residues. Germline CDR1 reads MNHEY; CDR2 reads SVGEGT. Trimming cost V 5 bases and J 4 bases, with 8 bases left between them. As DNA, the CDR3 is TGTGCCAGCAGTCCGACGGTCACCGGGGAGCTGTTTTTT. This gives the protein CASSPTVTGELFF.

This clonotype was seen only once. J is TRBJ2-1 and V is TRBV11-2; 11 bases map to TRBD2. CDR1 is SGHAT, CDR2 FQNNGV, per germline. Trimming removed 0 bases from V and 4 bases from J; junction bases left unmatched: 8. CDR3 length: 18 amino acids. Written as DNA, the CDR3 is TGTGCCAGCAGCTTAGAAGGTGCTCTAGCGGGGGGATACAATGAGCAGTTCTTC. Translation gives CASSLEGALAGGYNEQFF.

The CDR3 DNA reads TGTGCCAGCAGTTCCAGTATACCTCAGCAATCACCCCTCCACTTT. Amino acid sequence: CASSSSIPQQSPLHF. The chain links TRBV6-5 to TRBJ1-6; unclear D gene. The length of the CDR3 is 15 residues. CDR1 and CDR2 (germline): MNHEY, SVGAGI. Trimming removed 4 bases from V and 10 bases from J, with 17 bases in between.

This clonotype was detected many times. The chain is built from TRBV12-3 or TRBV12-4 and TRBJ2-2; D call uncertain. Trimming pared 6 bases from V and 6 bases from J, leaving 8 bases between. This CDR3 contains 12 residues. CDR3 nucleotides: TGTGCCAGCAGCGGTGGGTCCGGGGAGCTGTTTTTT. Translated: CASSGGSGELFF.

The chain carries TRBV20-1 and TRBJ2-7, with 15 bases that match TRBD2. The ends lost 6 bases at V and 2 bases at J; junction bases unmatched: 5. The CDR3 is 15 amino acids. Looked up from germline, CDR1 is DFQATT and CDR2 is SNEGSKA (reference sequence). CDR3 nucleotide sequence: TGCAGTGCCGCACGGACTAGCGGGGGGGCCTACGAGCAGTACTTC. This translates into CSAARTSGGAYEQYF.

The chain employs TRBV4-1 and TRBJ2-7; TRBD2 matches at 12 bases. CDR3 length: 14 residues. Per the germline V gene, CDR1 is MGHRA and CDR2 is YSYEKL. Trimming at V came to 4 bases and at J to 6 bases, leaving 4 bases not matched to a gene. CDR3 region: CASSPVGLAGEQYF. CDR3 bases: TGCGCCAGCAGCCCGGTGGGACTAGCGGGCGAGCAGTACTTC.

The J gene is TRBJ2-3, the V gene TRBV28; D is unclear. V lost 2 bases and J lost 0, with 12 bases in between. Germline loops: CDR1 MDHEN, CDR2 SYDVKM. The CDR3 is made up of 16 amino acids. The CDR3 DNA sequence: TGTGCCAGCAGTTTAGTATGGGGATATAGCACAGATACGCAGTATTTT. This translates into CASSLVWGYSTDTQYF.

As regards this clonotype: With a much larger clone just one base away, this may be a read error. As DNA, the CDR3 is TGCAGTGCTAGAGGTGCGGCCCTCCACTTT. Protein: CSARGAALHF. This sequence joins TRBV20-1 and TRBJ1-6, with no clear D. CDR1 and CDR2 from the germline V gene are DFQATT and SNEGSKA (reference sequence). There are 10 residues in the CDR3. The germline V and J ends were trimmed by 1 base and 14 bases, with 6 bases remaining between them.

This chain uses TRBV12-3 or TRBV12-4 with TRBJ2-1, with D perhaps being TRBD1 or TRBD2 (5 bases each). V was shortened by 0 bases and J by 3 bases, with 18 bases between the two germline ends. The CDR3 is 18 amino acids. CDR3 bases: TGTGCCAGCAGTTTAGCGGATGCAGGGAGTCCCCTCTACAATGAGCAGTTCTTC. This translates into CASSLADAGSPLYNEQFF.

Written as DNA, the CDR3 is TGTGCCAGCAGCTCTCCAGCGGGACAGGATGCTCCTAACGAGCAGTACTTC. It specifies CASSSPAGQDAPNEQYF. This chain links TRBV21-1 with TRBJ2-7; the table gives TRBD2 as D, unverified against the DNA. TRBV21-1 is reported as a pseudogene. This CDR3 is built from 17 residues.

This clonotype was seen a few times. The genes are TRBV15 and TRBJ2-4; possibly TRBD2 for D (5 bases). The V gene's germline CDR1 is LNHNV and CDR2 YYDKDF (reference sequence). V dropped 3 bases and J dropped 0 bases, with 12 bases sitting between them. The CDR3 contains 16 residues. CDR3 nucleotides: TGTGCCACCAGCAGGGGAGCCGGAGTAGCCAAAAACATTCAGTACTTC. This sequence encodes CATSRGAGVAKNIQYF.

The V and J genes are TRBV6-6 and TRBJ2-7; possible D gene TRBD1, 5 bases. Germline V lookup: CDR1 MNHNY, CDR2 SVGAGI (reference sequence). The CDR3 runs 12 residues. Trimming took off 2 bases at V and 7 bases at J, with 9 bases between the two ends. This CDR3 is CASSYRPGEQYF. The CDR3 DNA follows: TGTGCCAGCAGTTACAGACCAGGGGAGCAGTACTTC.

The chain couples TRBV6-1 to TRBJ2-2; D is possibly TRBD1 or TRBD2 (6 bases each). Looked up from germline, CDR1 is MNHNS and CDR2 is SASEGT. The CDR3 consists of 15 residues. V was trimmed by 1 base and J by 4 bases, leaving 10 bases between them. The CDR3 protein is CASSEGGARTGELFF. In nucleotides, the CDR3 is TGTGCCAGCAGTGAAGGGGGGGCCCGCACCGGGGAGCTGTTTTTT.

V gene TRBV28 combines with J gene TRBJ2-7; no clear D gene. The CDR3 is made up of 14 amino acids. V was pared by 8 bases and J by 2 bases, with 16 bases between. CDR1 and CDR2 (germline): MDHEN, SYDVKM. The CDR3 reads CASRPTDGPYEQYF. CDR3 coding DNA: TGTGCCAGCCGCCCCACGGACGGCCCCTACGAGCAGTACTTC.

This clonotype was detected ten times or more. The J gene is TRBJ2-3, the V gene TRBV29-1; 7 nucleotides align to TRBD1. Germline CDR1 SQVTM, CDR2 ANQGSEA. Unmatched junction bases numbered 9, after V lost 7 bases and J lost 2 bases. This CDR3 has 14 residues. CDR3 in DNA: TGCAGCGCTCCCGGGACAGAGTACACAGATACGCAGTATTTT. Translation gives CSAPGTEYTDTQYF.

V usage is TRBV20-1 and J usage is TRBJ1-2; D gene uncertain. Trimming took 3 bases from V and 4 from J, leaving 9 bases between them. The germline V gene has CDR1 DFQATT and CDR2 SNEGSKA (reference sequence). CDR3 length: 12 residues. This chain's CDR3 is CSASSGFYGYTF. The CDR3 region has the DNA TGCAGTGCTAGCTCGGGTTTCTATGGCTACACCTTC.

This clonotype was detected ten times or more. In nucleotides, the CDR3 is TGCAGCGTCATTGGCGCAGGGGTCGACGGCTACACCTTC. It codes for CSVIGAGVDGYTF. The J gene is TRBJ1-2, the V gene TRBV29-1, with D maybe TRBD1 (6 bases). Trimming stripped 6 bases from V and 8 bases from J, with 19 bases between. Looked up from germline, CDR1 is SQVTM and CDR2 is ANQGSEA. This CDR3 is 13 amino acids long.

The V call is TRBV20-1, the J call TRBJ2-1; 9 nucleotides line up with TRBD2. Germline assignment: CDR1 DFQATT and CDR2 SNEGSKA (reference sequence). The CDR3 consists of 14 residues. The ends lost 7 bases at V and 1 base at J; junction bases unmatched: 5. This chain's CDR3 is CSEAGGQSYNEQFF. The CDR3 nucleotides are TGCAGTGAGGCGGGGGGGCAGTCCTACAATGAGCAGTTCTTC.

At least ten counts were recorded for this clonotype. The rearrangement joins TRBV21-1 to TRBJ2-7; the table's D call of TRBD1 was not tested on the DNA. TRBV21-1 is tagged as a pseudogene. The CDR3 consists of 16 residues. In DNA, the CDR3 is TGTGCCAGCAGCGACGATCCGGGACAGGGGTCTTACGAGCAGTACTTC. It translates to CASSDDPGQGSYEQYF.

This chain uses TRBV4-1 with TRBJ2-7, with 7 bases aligning to TRBD2. In germline, CDR1 is MGHRA, CDR2 YSYEKL. The trim removed 1 base at V and 4 bases at J, leaving 4 bases unmatched. The CDR3 has 14 residues. DNA of the CDR3: TGCGCCAGCAGCCAAGGCGGGAGTCTTTACGAGCAGTACTTC. It translates to CASSQGGSLYEQYF.

The chain carries TRBV7-2 and TRBJ2-2, with TRBD2 matching over 8 bases. CDR1 and CDR2 (germline): SGHTA, FQGNSA. The J segment lost 0 bases and the V segment lost 4 bases, leaving 10 bases of the junction unmatched. The CDR3 length is 18 residues. The chain's CDR3 is CASSSKTSDLPNTGELFF. The CDR3 nucleotides read TGTGCCAGCAGCTCCAAGACTAGCGACCTACCGAACACCGGGGAGCTGTTTTTT.

The chain is built from TRBV29-1 and TRBJ2-1, with 10 bases lining up with TRBD2. V was pared by 7 bases and J by 1 base, with 7 bases of the junction left unmatched. The CDR3 contains 15 residues. Germline-derived CDR1 and CDR2 are SQVTM and ANQGSEA. This chain's CDR3 is CSGLTSGVSYNEQFF. CDR3 in DNA: TGCAGCGGTCTCACTAGCGGGGTGTCCTACAATGAGCAGTTCTTC.

This clonotype has just a few counts. This chain links TRBV6-1 with TRBJ2-3, with 7 bases lining up with TRBD1. With V trimmed by 5 bases and J by 4 bases, 6 bases remained unmatched. This CDR3 comprises 14 residues. Germline V gene lookup returns CDR1 MNHNS and CDR2 SASEGT. CDR3 protein: CASSLLTGSDTQYF. The CDR3 coding sequence is TGTGCCAGCAGTCTGTTGACAGGGTCAGATACGCAGTATTTT.

This clonotype was recorded many times. The V and J genes are TRBV27 and TRBJ2-5; TRBD1 matches at 10 bases. J gave up 5 bases and V 5 bases, and 5 bases lay outside the gene matches. Germline CDR1 is MNHEY and CDR2 is SMNVEV (reference sequence). The length of the CDR3 is 14 residues. CDR3 residues: CASSHDRGQETQYF. CDR3 in DNA: TGTGCCAGCAGTCACGACAGGGGGCAGGAGACCCAGTACTTC.

This clonotype has a handful of counts. The chain carries TRBV29-1 and TRBJ1-4, with 8 bases lining up with TRBD1. The CDR3 runs to 13 residues. Germline lookup yields CDR1 SQVTM and CDR2 ANQGSEA. With 6 bases clipped from V and 8 bases from J, the junction kept 8 bases outside the gene matches. In nucleotides, the CDR3 is TGCAGCGTCCTACAGGGGGGAGGCGAAAAACTGTTTTTT. The encoded protein is CSVLQGGGEKLFF.

The sample holds many counts of this clonotype. The gene calls are TRBV6-5 and TRBJ2-2; no clear D. The CDR3 is made up of 11 amino acids. Trimming took 4 bases from V and 7 from J, leaving 4 bases between them. Germline CDR1 and CDR2: MNHEY and SVGAGI. The CDR3 loop reads CASSFLGELFF. As DNA, the CDR3 is TGTGCCAGCAGTTTTCTCGGGGAGCTGTTTTTT.